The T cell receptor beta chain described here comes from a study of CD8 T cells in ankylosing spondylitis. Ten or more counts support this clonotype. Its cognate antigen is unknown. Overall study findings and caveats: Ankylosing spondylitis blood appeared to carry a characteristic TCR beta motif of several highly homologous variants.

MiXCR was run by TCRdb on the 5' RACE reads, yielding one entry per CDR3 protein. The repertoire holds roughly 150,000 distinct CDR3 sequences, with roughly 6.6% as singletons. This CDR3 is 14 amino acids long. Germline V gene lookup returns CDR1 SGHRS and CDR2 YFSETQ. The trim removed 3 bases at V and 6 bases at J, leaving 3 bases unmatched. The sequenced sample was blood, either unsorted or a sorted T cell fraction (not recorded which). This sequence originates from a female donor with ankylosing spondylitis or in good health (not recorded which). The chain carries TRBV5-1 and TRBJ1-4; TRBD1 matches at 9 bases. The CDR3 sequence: CASSSGTGHEKLFF. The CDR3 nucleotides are TGCGCCAGCAGCTCCGGGACAGGGCATGAAAAACTGTTTTTT.